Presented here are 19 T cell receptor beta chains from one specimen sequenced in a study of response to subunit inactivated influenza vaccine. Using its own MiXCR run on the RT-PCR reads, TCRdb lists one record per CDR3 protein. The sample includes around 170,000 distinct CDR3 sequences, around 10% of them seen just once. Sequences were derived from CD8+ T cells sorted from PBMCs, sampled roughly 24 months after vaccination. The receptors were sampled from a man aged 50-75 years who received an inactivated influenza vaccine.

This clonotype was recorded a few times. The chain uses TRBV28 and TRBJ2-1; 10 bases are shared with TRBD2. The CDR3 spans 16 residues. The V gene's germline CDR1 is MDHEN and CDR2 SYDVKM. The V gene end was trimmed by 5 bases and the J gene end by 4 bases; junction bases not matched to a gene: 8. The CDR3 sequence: CASSKLAGIKYNEQFF. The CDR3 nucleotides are TGTGCCAGCAGTAAACTAGCGGGGATAAAATACAATGAGCAGTTCTTC. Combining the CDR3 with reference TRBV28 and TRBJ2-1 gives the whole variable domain DVKVTQSSRYLVKRTGEKVFLECVQDMDHENMFWYRQDPGLGLRLIYFSYDVKMKEKGDIPEGYSVSREKKERFSLILESASTNQTSMYLCASSKLAGIKYNEQFFGPGTRLTVL.

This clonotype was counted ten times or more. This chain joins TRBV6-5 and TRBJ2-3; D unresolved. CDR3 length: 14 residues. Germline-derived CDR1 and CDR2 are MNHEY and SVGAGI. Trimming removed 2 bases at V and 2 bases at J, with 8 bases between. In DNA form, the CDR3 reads TGTGCCAGCAGTTACGGGCAGTTCACAGATACGCAGTATTTT. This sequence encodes CASSYGQFTDTQYF.

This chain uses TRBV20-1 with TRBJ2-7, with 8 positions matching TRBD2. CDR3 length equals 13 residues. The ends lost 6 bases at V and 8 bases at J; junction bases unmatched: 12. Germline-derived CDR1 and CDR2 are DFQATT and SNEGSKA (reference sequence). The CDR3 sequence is CSARGGSPFKQYF. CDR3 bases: TGCAGTGCCCGGGGGGGCTCACCCTTCAAGCAGTACTTC.

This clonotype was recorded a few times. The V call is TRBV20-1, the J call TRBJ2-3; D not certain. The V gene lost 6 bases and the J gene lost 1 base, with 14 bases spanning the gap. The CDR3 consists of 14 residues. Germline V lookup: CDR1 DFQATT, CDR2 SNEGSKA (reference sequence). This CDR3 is CSANRASRTDTQYF. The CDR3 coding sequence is TGCAGTGCAAACCGGGCCTCCCGCACAGATACGCAGTATTTT.

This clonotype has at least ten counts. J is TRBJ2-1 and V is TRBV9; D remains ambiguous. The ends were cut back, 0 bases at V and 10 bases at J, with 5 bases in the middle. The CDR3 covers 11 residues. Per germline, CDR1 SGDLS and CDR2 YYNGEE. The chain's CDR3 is CASSVVGEQFF. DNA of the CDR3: TGTGCCAGCAGCGTAGTGGGAGAGCAGTTCTTC.

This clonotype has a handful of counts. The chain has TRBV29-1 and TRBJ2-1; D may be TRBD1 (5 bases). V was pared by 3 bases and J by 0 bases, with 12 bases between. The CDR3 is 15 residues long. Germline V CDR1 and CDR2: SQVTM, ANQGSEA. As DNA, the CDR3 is TGCAGCGTTGAGACCAGGGTGAGCTCCTACAATGAGCAGTTCTTC. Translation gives CSVETRVSSYNEQFF.

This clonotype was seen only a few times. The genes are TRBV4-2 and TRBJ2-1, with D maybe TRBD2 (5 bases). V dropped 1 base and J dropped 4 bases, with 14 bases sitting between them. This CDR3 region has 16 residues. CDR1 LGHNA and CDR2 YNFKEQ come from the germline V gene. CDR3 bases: TGTGCCAGCAGCCAAGCTGTGAGCGGTGGGTACAATGAGCAGTTCTTC. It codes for CASSQAVSGGYNEQFF.

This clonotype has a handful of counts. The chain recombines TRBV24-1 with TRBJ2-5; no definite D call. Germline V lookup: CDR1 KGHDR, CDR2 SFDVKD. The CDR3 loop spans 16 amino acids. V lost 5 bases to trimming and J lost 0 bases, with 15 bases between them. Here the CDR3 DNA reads TGTGCCACCAGTGCCTATCAAGGGTGGGACCAAGAGACCCAGTACTTC. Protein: CATSAYQGWDQETQYF.

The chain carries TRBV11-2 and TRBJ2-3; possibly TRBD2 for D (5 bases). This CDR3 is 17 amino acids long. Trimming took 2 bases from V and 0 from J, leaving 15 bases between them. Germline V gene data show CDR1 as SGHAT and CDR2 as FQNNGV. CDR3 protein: CASSLTPLGSSTDTQYF. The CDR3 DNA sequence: TGTGCCAGCAGCTTAACCCCACTAGGGTCTAGCACAGATACGCAGTATTTT.

DNA of the CDR3: TGTGCCAGCACAGGATCGCGCAATCAGCCCCAGCATTTT. Protein: CASTGSRNQPQHF. This chain joins TRBV12-3 or TRBV12-4 and TRBJ1-5, with unresolved D. CDR3 length: 13 amino acids. With 7 bases removed from V and 2 bases from J, the gap between germline ends came to 9 bases.

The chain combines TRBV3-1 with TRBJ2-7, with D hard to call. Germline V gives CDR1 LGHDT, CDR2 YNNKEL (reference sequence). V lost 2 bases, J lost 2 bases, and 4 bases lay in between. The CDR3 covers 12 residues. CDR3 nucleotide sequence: TGTGCCAGCAGCCAACACACCTACGAGCAGTACTTC. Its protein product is CASSQHTYEQYF.

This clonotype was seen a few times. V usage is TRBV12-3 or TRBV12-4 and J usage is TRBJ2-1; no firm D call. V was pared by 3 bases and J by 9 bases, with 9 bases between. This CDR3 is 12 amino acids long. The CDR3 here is CASSFFPGEQFF. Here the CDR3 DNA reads TGTGCCAGCAGTTTTTTCCCCGGTGAGCAGTTCTTC.

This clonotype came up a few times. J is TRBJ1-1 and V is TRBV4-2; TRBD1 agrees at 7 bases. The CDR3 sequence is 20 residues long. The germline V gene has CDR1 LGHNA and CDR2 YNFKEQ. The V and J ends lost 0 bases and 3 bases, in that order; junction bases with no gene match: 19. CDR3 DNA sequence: TGTGCCAGCAGCCAAGATCCCGTCGACAGGGATGCTAATGGGGACACTGAAGCTTTCTTT. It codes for CASSQDPVDRDANGDTEAFF.

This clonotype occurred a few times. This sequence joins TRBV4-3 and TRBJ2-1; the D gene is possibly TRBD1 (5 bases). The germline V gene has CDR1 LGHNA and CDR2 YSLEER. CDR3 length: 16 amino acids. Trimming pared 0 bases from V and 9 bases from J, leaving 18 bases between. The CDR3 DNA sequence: TGCGCCAGCAGCCAAGATGGTCAGGGCGCAATACGTGAGCAGTTCTTC. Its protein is CASSQDGQGAIREQFF.

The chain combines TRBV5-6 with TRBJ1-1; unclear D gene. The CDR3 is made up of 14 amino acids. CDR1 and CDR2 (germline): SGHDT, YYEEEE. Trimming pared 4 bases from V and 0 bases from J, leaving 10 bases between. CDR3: CASSLYLVNTEAFF. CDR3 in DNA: TGTGCCAGCAGCCTTTATCTGGTGAACACTGAAGCTTTCTTT.

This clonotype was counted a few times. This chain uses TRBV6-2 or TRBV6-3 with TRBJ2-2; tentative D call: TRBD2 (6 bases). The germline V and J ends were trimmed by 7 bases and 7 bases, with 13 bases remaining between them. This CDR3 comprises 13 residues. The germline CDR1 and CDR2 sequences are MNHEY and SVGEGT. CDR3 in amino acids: CASTRGGDGELFF. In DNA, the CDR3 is TGTGCCAGCACCCGCGGAGGGGACGGGGAGCTGTTTTTT.

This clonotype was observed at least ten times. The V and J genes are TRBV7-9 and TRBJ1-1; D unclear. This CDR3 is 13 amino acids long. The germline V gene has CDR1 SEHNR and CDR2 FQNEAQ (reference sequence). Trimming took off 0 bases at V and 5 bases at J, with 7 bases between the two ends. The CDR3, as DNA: TGTGCCAGCAGCTTAGCCCCCGGAACTGAAGCTTTCTTT. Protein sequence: CASSLAPGTEAFF.

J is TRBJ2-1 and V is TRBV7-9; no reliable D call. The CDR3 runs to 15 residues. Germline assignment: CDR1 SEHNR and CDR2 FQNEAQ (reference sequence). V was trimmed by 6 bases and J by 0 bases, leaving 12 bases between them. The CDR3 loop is CASSTARSSYNEQFF. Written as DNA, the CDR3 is TGTGCCAGCAGTACTGCTAGGAGCTCCTACAATGAGCAGTTCTTC.

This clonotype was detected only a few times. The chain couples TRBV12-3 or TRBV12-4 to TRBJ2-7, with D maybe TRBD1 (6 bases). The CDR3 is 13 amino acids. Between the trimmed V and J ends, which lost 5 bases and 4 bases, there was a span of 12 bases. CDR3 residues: CASSMGHPYEQYF. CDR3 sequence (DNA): TGTGCCAGCAGTATGGGACACCCGTACGAGCAGTACTTC.